This TCR beta chain was documented in a study of blood T cell repertoires in COVID-19. At the level of the study: T cells, B-cell-depleted T cells, or PBMCs provided the cDNA or gDNA that served as material.

The CDR3 is 14 residues long. Per the germline V gene, CDR1 is GTSNPN and CDR2 is SVGIG (reference sequence). The V and J ends lost 0 bases and 6 bases respectively, with 12 bases between them. Each recovered donor of Cohort 3 presented with two negative PCRs, clearance, or symptom resolution. TCRdb's copy holds only in-frame clones and misses some; the assay was immunoSEQ multiplex PCR. The data contain 190,000 or so clones, approximately 80% of them singletons. The sequence was obtained from a man in his forties who had recovered from COVID-19. Sequencing input: PBMCs or T cells enriched from blood (not recorded which). The V and J genes are TRBV30 and TRBJ1-5; tentative D call: TRBD1 (6 bases). CDR3 in DNA: TGTGCCTGGAGTGTAGTGGGGGCCGGTCAGCCCCAGCATTTT. As protein: CAWSVVGAGQPQHF.